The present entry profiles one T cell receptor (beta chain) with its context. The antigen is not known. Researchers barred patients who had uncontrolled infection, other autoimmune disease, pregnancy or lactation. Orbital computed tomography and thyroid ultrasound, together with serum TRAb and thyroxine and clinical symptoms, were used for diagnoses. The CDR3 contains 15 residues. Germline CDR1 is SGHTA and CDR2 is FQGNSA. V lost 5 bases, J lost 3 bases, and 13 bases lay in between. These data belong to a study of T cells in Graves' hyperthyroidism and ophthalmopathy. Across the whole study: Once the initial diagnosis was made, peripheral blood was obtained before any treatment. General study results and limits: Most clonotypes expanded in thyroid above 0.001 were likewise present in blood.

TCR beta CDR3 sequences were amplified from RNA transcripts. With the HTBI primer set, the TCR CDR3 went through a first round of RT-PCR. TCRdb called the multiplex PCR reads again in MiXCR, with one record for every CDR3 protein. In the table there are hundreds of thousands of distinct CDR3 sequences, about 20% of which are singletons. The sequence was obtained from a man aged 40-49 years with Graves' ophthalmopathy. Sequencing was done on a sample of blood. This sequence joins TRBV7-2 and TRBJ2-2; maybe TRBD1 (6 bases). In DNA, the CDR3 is TGTGCCAGCAGCCGACAGGTCCCTGACACCGGGGAGCTGTTTTTT. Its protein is CASSRQVPDTGELFF.